A single sample gave rise to the 18 T cell receptor beta chains below, sequenced in a study of OX40 agonist ivuxolimab in advanced cancers. Data came from immunoSEQ multiplex PCR; TCRdb stores just in-frame clones and leaves some out. The table lists 150,000 to 190,000 clones, under 95% of them singletons. Sequenced material: CD4+ or CD8+ T cells sorted from blood, taken in a trial of the OX40 agonist ivuxolimab. The receptor set was obtained from an adult with an advanced solid tumor such as melanoma, head and neck, liver or kidney cancer.

The V call is TRBV5-1, the J call TRBJ1-4; D is ambiguous. The V end lost 5 bases, the J end lost 6 bases, and 11 bases lay between the germline ends. Germline lookup yields CDR1 SGHRS and CDR2 YFSETQ. CDR3 length equals 13 residues. The CDR3 is CASRKQMDEKLFF. The CDR3, as DNA: TGCGCCAGCAGGAAACAGATGGATGAAAAACTGTTTTTT.

This clone was seen a single time. This chain joins TRBV18 and TRBJ2-7; perhaps TRBD1 as D (5 bases). There are 16 residues in the CDR3. Trimming cost V 2 bases and J 2 bases, with 16 bases left between them. CDR1 and CDR2 (germline): KGHSH, LQKENI. The CDR3 sequence is CASSPRAGQGPYEQYF. The CDR3, as DNA: TGTGCCAGCTCACCAAGAGCCGGCCAGGGTCCCTACGAGCAGTACTTC. The complete variable domain, with remaining parts taken from reference TRBV18 and TRBJ2-7, reads NAGVMQNPRHLVRRRGQEARLRCSPMKGHSHVYWYRQLPEEGLKFMVYLQKENIIDESGMPKERFSAEFPKEGPSILRIQQVVRGDSAAYFCASSPRAGQGPYEQYFGPGTRLTVT.

CDR3 DNA sequence: TGTGCCAGCAGTGAAGCGCTTGCTCGATCTGGAAACACCATATATTTT. It specifies CASSEALARSGNTIYF. The V call is TRBV2, the J call TRBJ1-3; no definite D call. V dropped 0 bases and J dropped 1 base, with 10 bases sitting between them. Germline values: CDR1 SNHLY, CDR2 FYNNEI. The CDR3 is 16 residues long.

This clone was observed once. Written as DNA, the CDR3 is TGTGCCAGCAGTGAACCGGGACGGGCGGAGCGGGGCTACACCTTC. Its translation is CASSEPGRAERGYTF. The rearrangement links TRBV25-1 to TRBJ1-2, with D possibly being TRBD1 (5 bases). V was cut by 2 bases and J by 8 bases, with 18 bases left in between. Germline V gene lookup returns CDR1 MGHDK and CDR2 SYGVNS. CDR3 length equals 15 residues.

V and J are TRBV7-2 and TRBJ2-5, with D perhaps matching TRBD2 (6 bases). The CDR3 runs to 15 residues. Germline CDR1 and CDR2: SGHTA and FQGNSA. The V gene lost 3 bases and the J gene lost 1 base, with 12 bases spanning the gap. In DNA form, the CDR3 reads TGTGCCAGCAGCTTCGGGACTTCAACCCAAGAGACCCAGTACTTC. It translates to CASSFGTSTQETQYF.

CDR3 loop: CASSLRVGELFF. CDR3 nucleotide sequence: TGTGCCAGCAGTCTCAGAGTCGGGGAGCTGTTTTTT. V gene TRBV7-2 combines with J gene TRBJ2-2; unclear D gene. Germline-derived CDR1 and CDR2 are SGHTA and FQGNSA. V shed 6 bases and J shed 7 bases, with 9 bases lying between them. The CDR3 has 12 amino acids.

This chain joins TRBV10-1 and TRBJ2-2; TRBD1 matches at 9 bases. The V and J ends lost 6 bases and 6 bases, in that order; junction bases with no gene match: 5. From germline, CDR1 is WNHNN and CDR2 SYGVQD (reference sequence). The CDR3 covers 14 residues. This CDR3 is CASRTGQGAGELFF. The CDR3 DNA reads as TGCGCCAGCAGGACGGGACAGGGCGCCGGGGAGCTGTTTTTT.

The rearrangement joins TRBV6-5 to TRBJ1-2; 8 nucleotides agree with TRBD1. The CDR3 covers 14 residues. V lost 2 bases to trimming and J lost 8 bases; unmatched junction nucleotides: 7. Per germline, CDR1 MNHEY and CDR2 SVGAGI. Here the CDR3 reads CASSYGQGASGYTF. The CDR3 nucleotides read TGTGCCAGCAGTTACGGGCAGGGGGCGTCCGGCTACACCTTC.

This chain connects TRBV5-4 to TRBJ2-7; 11 bases are a match to TRBD2. Germline V gives CDR1 SGHNT, CDR2 YYREEE (reference sequence). The CDR3 is 15 amino acids. Trimming took 4 bases from V and 4 from J; bases not matched to a gene: 7. DNA of the CDR3: TGTGCCAGCAGCCTGCCCGGGACTAGCGGTTACGAGCAGTACTTC. Its protein is CASSLPGTSGYEQYF.

The chain combines TRBV27 with TRBJ1-5; TRBD1 might be the D (6 bases). The CDR3 totals 15 residues. Germline CDR1 MNHEY, CDR2 SMNVEV (reference sequence). Trimming took off 4 bases at V and 3 bases at J, with 13 bases between the two ends. The CDR3 nucleotides read TGTGCCAGCAGTTCAACGACAGGCTTCAATCAGCCCCAGCATTTT. Its protein is CASSSTTGFNQPQHF.

V gene TRBV4-3 combines with J gene TRBJ2-3; D is tentatively TRBD1 or TRBD2 (5 bases each). The CDR3 runs to 15 residues. Germline lookup yields CDR1 LGHNA and CDR2 YSLEER. Trimming shortened V by 0 bases and J by 4 bases, and 11 bases separated the two germline ends. CDR3 nucleotide sequence: TGCGCCAGCAGCCAAGATGGAAGAGGGGCAGATACGCAGTATTTT. Its protein is CASSQDGRGADTQYF.

V usage is TRBV19 and J usage is TRBJ1-5; D not resolved. This CDR3 spans 14 amino acids. The V gene's germline CDR1 is LNHDA and CDR2 SQIVND (reference sequence). V gave up 3 bases and J gave up 4 bases, with 10 bases separating them. The chain's CDR3 is CASSIEGENQPQHF. The CDR3 nucleotides are TGTGCCAGTAGTATTGAGGGTGAGAATCAGCCCCAGCATTTT.

In its sample, this clone was seen a few times. This sequence joins TRBV2 and TRBJ2-1; 14 bases map to TRBD2. With V trimmed by 8 bases and J by 7 bases, 1 base remained unmatched. This CDR3 has 13 residues. The germline gives CDR1 SNHLY, CDR2 FYNNEI. The CDR3 DNA follows: TGTGCCAGCGGGACTAGCGGGAGTAATGAGCAGTTCTTC. It yields the protein CASGTSGSNEQFF.

The rearrangement joins TRBV19 to TRBJ1-5; 9 bases line up with TRBD1. From germline, CDR1 is LNHDA and CDR2 SQIVND (reference sequence). V gave up 5 bases and J gave up 10 bases; unmatched junction bases: 9. CDR3 size: 14 residues. As DNA, the CDR3 is TGTGCCAGTAGTCCCAAGACAGGGGGTCTCCCCCAGCATTTT. This sequence encodes CASSPKTGGLPQHF. Using reference TRBV19 and TRBJ1-5 for the parts outside the CDR3, the full variable domain is DGGITQSPKYLFRKEGQNVTLSCEQNLNHDAMYWYRQDPGQGLRLIYYSQIVNDFQKGDIAEGYSVSREKKESFPLTVTSAQKNPTAFYLCASSPKTGGLPQHFGDGTRLSIL.

The CDR3 sequence is CASSATGSPYNEQFF. The CDR3 DNA reads as TGTGCCAGTAGTGCTACAGGGAGCCCCTACAATGAGCAGTTCTTC. The chain has TRBV19 and TRBJ2-1; tentative D call: TRBD1 (6 bases). Per germline, CDR1 LNHDA and CDR2 SQIVND (reference sequence). The CDR3 extends over 15 amino acids. Trimming left V 5 bases short and J 2 bases short, with 13 bases between.

The chain is built from TRBV7-9 and TRBJ1-1; a possible D gene is TRBD1 (6 bases). Between the trimmed V and J ends, which lost 4 bases and 8 bases, there was a span of 14 bases. CDR3 length: 13 residues. The V gene's germline CDR1 is SEHNR and CDR2 FQNEAQ (reference sequence). In nucleotides, the CDR3 is TGTGCCAGCAGCTCTACGACCGGGACAGAAGCTTTCTTT. Translated, it gives CASSSTTGTEAFF.

The chain joins TRBV27 to TRBJ2-5, with D perhaps TRBD1 or TRBD2 (5 bases each). Germline loops: CDR1 MNHEY, CDR2 SMNVEV (reference sequence). This CDR3 spans 12 amino acids. Deletions cut 6 bases from V and 4 bases from J, with 9 bases between. CDR3: CASRRGGETQYF. Here the CDR3 DNA reads TGTGCCAGCAGACGTGGGGGAGAGACCCAGTACTTC.

J is TRBJ2-1 and V is TRBV29-1; the D is unclear. The CDR3 loop spans 12 amino acids. The V end was cut by 3 bases, the J end by 3 bases, with 6 bases between. In germline, CDR1 is SQVTM, CDR2 ANQGSEA. The CDR3 coding sequence is TGCAGCGTTGAGGCAGGCTACAATGAGCAGTTCTTC. Encoded protein: CSVEAGYNEQFF.